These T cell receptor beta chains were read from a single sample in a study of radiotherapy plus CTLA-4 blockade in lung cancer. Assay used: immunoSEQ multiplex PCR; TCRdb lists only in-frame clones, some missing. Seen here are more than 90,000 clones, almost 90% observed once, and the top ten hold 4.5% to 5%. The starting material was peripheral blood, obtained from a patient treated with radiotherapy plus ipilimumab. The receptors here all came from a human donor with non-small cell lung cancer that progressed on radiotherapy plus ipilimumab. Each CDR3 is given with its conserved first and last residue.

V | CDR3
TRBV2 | CASSLGQGNTGELFF
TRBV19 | CASSTTPGQGQPQHF
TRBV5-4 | CASSLLGNNRDEQFF
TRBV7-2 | CASGHLKRPPLYEQYF
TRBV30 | CAWSAGRSYGYTF
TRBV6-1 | CASSEGPVLSTQYF
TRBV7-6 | CASSLGAGTSWEQYF
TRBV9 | CASSVRPEYQETQYF
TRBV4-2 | CASSSGLAGGGDYNEQFF
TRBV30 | CAWSGLAGHTDTQYF
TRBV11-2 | CASSLDQGSYEQYF
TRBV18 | CASSRGTTPSEQYF
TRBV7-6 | CASSLKGYEQYF
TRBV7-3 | CASSPTAFSSTDTQYF
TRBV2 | CASRSGNYGYTF
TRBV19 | CASRVSGGAGELFF
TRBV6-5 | CASSYVLAGVYEQYF
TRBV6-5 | CASKDRGRYSYGYTF
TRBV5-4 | CASSTGTASGEQYF
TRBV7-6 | CASSLDQAGKAFF
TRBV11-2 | CASSFGTSGYEQYF
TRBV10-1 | CASSESGAGGPHEQYF
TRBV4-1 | CASSSGTGVVRQETQYF
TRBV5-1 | CASTPVDTVDGYTF
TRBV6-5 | CASSYSARGDSYEQYF
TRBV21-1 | CASRVPSSGTITPEQYF
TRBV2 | CASTRESGAFF
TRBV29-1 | CSVLHREGTEAFF
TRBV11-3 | CASSLVVGLTEAFF
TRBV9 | CASSVGAEALGEQYF
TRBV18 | CASSPRLEETQYF
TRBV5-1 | CASSLAGGQGAGETQYF
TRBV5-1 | CASSVIAGVTGELFF
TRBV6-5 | CASTRYSATNEKLFF
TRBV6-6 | CASSYDFGGDTEAFF
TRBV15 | CATSREPSETQYF
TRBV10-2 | CASRSGANTGELFF
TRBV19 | CASSIVLGSYNEQFF
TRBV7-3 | CASSLTGGPRETQYF
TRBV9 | CASSPAGSGDYEQYF
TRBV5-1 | CASSPSTRPGWDTQYF
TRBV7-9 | CASSLLAGVGEQFF
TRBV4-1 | CASSQGSQRTAYQETQYF
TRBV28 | CASSSGLATYYEQYF